Shown below are 18 T cell receptor beta chains from a single sample sequenced in a study of T-cell reconstitution after alpha-beta-depleted transplantation in children. As it was prepared, the TCRbeta library received unique molecular identifiers. TCRdb reprocessed the PCR reads with MiXCR, giving one entry per CDR3 protein. Among approximately 220,000 distinct CDR3 sequences listed, around a sixth were seen once. Source: PBMCs, mostly from graft donor cells, taken 360 days after TCRalphabeta/CD19-depleted stem cell transplant. The source of these receptors is a male patient aged 2-15 years who had a stem cell transplant for acute lymphoblastic leukemia, so the T cells may come from the graft donor.

J is TRBJ2-3 and V is TRBV4-3; TRBD2 matches 9 bases. CDR1 and CDR2 (germline): LGHNA, YSLEER. The junction had 11 bases not matched to a gene; V was cut back by 6 bases and J by 4 bases. The CDR3 contains 16 residues. CDR3 sequence reads: CASSYSGTSRPDTQYF. The CDR3 region has the DNA TGCGCCAGCAGTTACTCCGGGACTAGCAGACCAGATACGCAGTATTTT.

The CDR3 loop is CASSAFGLDASGPFYEQYF. The CDR3 region has the DNA TGTGCCAGCAGTGCCTTTGGCCTAGATGCCTCTGGACCCTTCTACGAGCAGTACTTC. The chain links TRBV3-1 to TRBJ2-7; D is unresolved. CDR3 length equals 19 residues. V lost 6 bases and J lost 3, with 30 bases in between. Per germline, CDR1 LGHDT and CDR2 YNNKEL (reference sequence).

The chain is built from TRBV7-8 and TRBJ2-2, with 7 nucleotides matching TRBD1. The CDR3 consists of 15 residues. V shed 3 bases, J shed 5 bases, and the junction held 6 bases outside the gene matches. Germline lookup yields CDR1 SGHVS and CDR2 FQNEAQ. The CDR3 here is CASSFGTVTTGELFF. The DNA of the CDR3 is TGTGCCAGCAGCTTCGGGACAGTAACAACCGGGGAGCTGTTTTTT.

This clonotype has more than one count but fewer than ten. V is TRBV18 and J is TRBJ1-2, with unresolved D. The ends were cut back, 5 bases at V and 1 base at J, with 14 bases in the middle. CDR3 size: 15 residues. Germline loops: CDR1 KGHSH, CDR2 LQKENI. In DNA form, the CDR3 reads TGTGCCAGCTCAACGCGAGCCGGAATTAACTATGGCTACACCTTC. This encodes CASSTRAGINYGYTF.

This rearrangement joins TRBV10-3 to TRBJ2-3, with 10 bases matching TRBD2. V was clipped by 2 bases and J by 4 bases; unmatched bases: 12. The CDR3 covers 18 residues. Germline values: CDR1 ENHRY, CDR2 SYGVKD. The CDR3 spells CAISESALAGGSPDTQYF. The CDR3 bases are TGTGCCATCAGTGAGAGTGCCTTAGCGGGGGGCTCTCCAGATACGCAGTATTTT.

The V call is TRBV12-3 or TRBV12-4, the J call TRBJ2-1, with 12 bases fitting TRBD2. The CDR3 is 14 residues long. Trimming removed 1 base from V and 14 bases from J; junction bases left unmatched: 6. The CDR3 spells CASSLGLAGGVKFF. The CDR3 nucleotides are TGTGCCAGCAGTTTAGGGCTAGCGGGAGGGGTGAAGTTCTTC.

The CDR3 loop reads CASGKGTASYEQYF. The CDR3 coding sequence is TGCGCCAGCGGGAAGGGCACGGCCTCCTACGAGCAGTACTTC. This chain joins TRBV5-1 and TRBJ2-7; no reliable D call. The ends were cut back, 7 bases at V and 0 bases at J, with 14 bases in the middle. CDR1 is SGHRS and CDR2 is YFSETQ in the germline V gene. The CDR3 loop spans 14 amino acids.

This chain uses TRBV7-9 with TRBJ2-2, with TRBD1 as a possible D gene (6 bases). Trimming stripped 5 bases from V and 2 bases from J, with 12 bases between. This CDR3 contains 15 residues. Germline CDR1 SEHNR, CDR2 FQNEAQ (reference sequence). The CDR3 sequence: CASSRRGHNTGELFF. The CDR3 nucleotides read TGTGCCAGCAGCCGCAGGGGTCACAACACCGGGGAGCTGTTTTTT.

The J gene is TRBJ2-7, the V gene TRBV30; 9 bases line up with TRBD1. CDR1 GTSNPN and CDR2 SVGIG come from the germline V gene (reference sequence). The V segment lost 8 bases and the J segment 3 bases; nucleotides outside the gene matches: 11. This CDR3 is 14 amino acids long. In DNA, the CDR3 is TGTGCCCGGGGTCCGGGACAGGGTTACTACGAGCAGTACTTC. It codes for CARGPGQGYYEQYF.

The chain is built from TRBV7-9 and TRBJ2-3; D is uncertain. This CDR3 is 15 amino acids long. Germline V gene lookup returns CDR1 SEHNR and CDR2 FQNEAQ (reference sequence). Trimming left V 1 base short and J 9 bases short, with 17 bases between. The CDR3 sequence is CASSLEEEATLTQYF. DNA for the CDR3: TGTGCCAGCAGCTTAGAAGAGGAAGCGACACTCACGCAGTATTTT. The entire variable domain, with the rest obtained from reference TRBV7-9 and TRBJ2-3, is as follows: DTGVSQNPRHKITKRGQNVTFRCDPISEHNRLYWYRQTLGQGPEFLTYFQNEAQLEKSRLLSDRFSAERPKGSFSTLEIQRTEQGDSAMYLCASSLEEEATLTQYFGPGTRLTVL.

The chain joins TRBV7-7 to TRBJ2-7, with D perhaps being TRBD1 or TRBD2 (5 bases each). Germline V gene sequence: CDR1 SSHAT, CDR2 FNYEAQ (reference sequence). Trimming pared 0 bases from V and 0 bases from J, leaving 9 bases between. The CDR3 is 15 amino acids. This CDR3 reads CASSLAKGSSYEQYF. In DNA form, the CDR3 reads TGTGCCAGCAGCTTAGCGAAGGGGAGCTCCTACGAGCAGTACTTC.

This clonotype was seen only a few times. The CDR3 DNA follows: TGCGCCAGCAGTGAAGGCAGGGGCGCTTCCTACGAGCAGTACTTC. Translated, it gives CASSEGRGASYEQYF. This sequence joins TRBV10-2 and TRBJ2-7; the D gene is possibly TRBD1 (6 bases). The CDR3 runs to 15 residues. Germline loops: CDR1 WSHSY, CDR2 SAAADI. The ends were cut back, 3 bases at V and 1 base at J, with 13 bases in the middle.

This chain links TRBV20-1 with TRBJ2-3; D not resolved. V lost 6 bases, J lost 6 bases, and 19 bases lay in between. Germline CDR1 and CDR2: DFQATT and SNEGSKA (reference sequence). This CDR3 comprises 14 residues. This CDR3 reads CSAPRAPQPDTQYF. CDR3 DNA sequence: TGCAGTGCCCCTAGGGCTCCCCAGCCGGATACGCAGTATTTT.

The V gene is TRBV4-3, the J gene TRBJ2-1; 9 positions agree with TRBD2. The germline V gene encodes CDR1 LGHNA and CDR2 YSLEER. The CDR3 has 17 residues. Losses at the gene ends were 4 bases for V and 5 bases for J; bases not matched to a gene: 12. CDR3 amino acids: CASSPRPAGGTNNEQFF. CDR3 sequence (DNA): TGCGCCAGCAGCCCTCGACCAGCGGGGGGCACTAACAATGAGCAGTTCTTC.

This clonotype has only a few counts. The chain recombines TRBV20-1 with TRBJ2-5, with D perhaps being TRBD1 or TRBD2 (5 bases each). V was shortened by 4 bases and J by 7 bases, with 16 bases between the two germline ends. Germline V gene sequence: CDR1 DFQATT, CDR2 SNEGSKA (reference sequence). This CDR3 region has 13 residues. The CDR3 coding sequence is TGCAGTGCTAAAGACAGCCTGAGGGGGACCCAGTACTTC. Translated, it gives CSAKDSLRGTQYF.

The sample holds a few counts of this clonotype. This rearrangement joins TRBV15 to TRBJ1-1; perhaps TRBD1 as D (5 bases). CDR1 and CDR2 (germline): LNHNV, YYDKDF (reference sequence). The V gene lost 5 bases and the J gene lost 0 bases, with 7 bases spanning the gap. CDR3 size: 13 residues. As DNA, the CDR3 is TGTGCCACCAGCGGGGGTCTGAACACTGAAGCTTTCTTT. This encodes CATSGGLNTEAFF. The full variable domain, its missing parts supplied by reference TRBV15 and TRBJ1-1, is DAMVIQNPRYQVTQFGKPVTLSCSQTLNHNVMYWYQQKSSQAPKLLFHYYDKDFNNEADTPDNFQSRRPNTSFCFLDIRSPGLGDTAMYLCATSGGLNTEAFFGQGTRLTVV.

This clonotype was observed a few times. The J gene is TRBJ2-2, the V gene TRBV5-1, with 9 bases fitting TRBD2. The CDR3 totals 16 residues. The germline CDR1 and CDR2 sequences are SGHRS and YFSETQ. V lost 1 base to trimming and J lost 4 bases; unmatched junction nucleotides: 5. CDR3 in DNA: TGCGCCAGCAGCTTGTCGGTAGCGGGGGTCACCGGGGAGCTGTTTTTT. It codes for CASSLSVAGVTGELFF. Based on the CDR3 plus reference TRBV5-1 and TRBJ2-2, the full variable domain is KAGVTQTPRYLIKTRGQQVTLSCSPISGHRSVSWYQQTPGQGLQFLFEYFSETQRNKGNFPGRFSGRQFSNSRSEMNVSTLELGDSALYLCASSLSVAGVTGELFFGEGSRLTVL.

The rearrangement links TRBV6-2 or TRBV6-3 to TRBJ2-7; the D gene is possibly TRBD2 (5 bases). V dropped 1 base and J dropped 2 bases, with 15 bases sitting between them. The length of the CDR3 is 16 residues. The germline CDR1 and CDR2 sequences are MNHEY and SVGEGT. The CDR3 here is CASSYYIGVGAYEQYF. The CDR3 bases are TGTGCCAGCAGTTACTATATCGGGGTTGGGGCCTACGAGCAGTACTTC.